Each of the 4 T cell receptor beta chains below was sequenced from the same sample in a study of blood T cell repertoires in COVID-19. Libraries were prepared by immunoSEQ multiplex PCR; TCRdb keeps only in-frame clonotypes and omits some of them. Among around 180,000 clones listed, around three quarters were seen once. Source material: peripheral blood. The receptors stem from a man between 70 and 80 years old with active or convalescent COVID-19.

This sequence joins TRBV15 and TRBJ1-1; D call uncertain. Trimming shortened V by 3 bases and J by 0 bases, and 5 bases separated the two germline ends. The V gene's germline CDR1 is LNHNV and CDR2 YYDKDF (reference sequence). This CDR3 has 13 residues. CDR3 bases: TGTGCCACCAGCAGTGCTATGAACACTGAAGCTTTCTTT. Encoded protein: CATSSAMNTEAFF.

The rearrangement uses TRBV6-6 and TRBJ1-5; tentative D call: TRBD1 (5 bases). Germline V gives CDR1 MNHNY, CDR2 SVGAGI (reference sequence). This CDR3 spans 16 amino acids. V lost 6 bases, J lost 3 bases, and 18 bases lay in between. The CDR3 reads CASSLPAGVDNQPQHF. The CDR3 DNA sequence: TGTGCCAGCAGCCTACCTGCGGGGGTAGACAATCAGCCCCAGCATTTT.

This clone was counted between two and nine times. The chain employs TRBV6-1 and TRBJ1-2, with 8 positions matching TRBD1. J lost 4 bases, V lost 0 bases, and 4 bases had no gene match. CDR3 length: 15 amino acids. From germline, CDR1 is MNHNS and CDR2 SASEGT. Here the CDR3 reads CASSEARQGFYGYTF. As DNA, the CDR3 is TGTGCCAGCAGTGAAGCGAGACAGGGGTTCTATGGCTACACCTTC.

This clone was observed a few times. The gene calls are TRBV24-1 and TRBJ1-3; D might be TRBD1 (6 bases). CDR1 is KGHDR, CDR2 SFDVKD, per germline. V was clipped by 3 bases and J by 9 bases, with 8 bases between them. CDR3 length equals 12 residues. For the CDR3, the DNA is TGTGCCACCAGTGATGAACAGGGCACCATATATTTT. This gives the protein CATSDEQGTIYF.